The rows below give T cell receptor beta chains drawn from one sample of a study of blood T cell repertoires in COVID-19. Libraries were prepared by immunoSEQ multiplex PCR; TCRdb keeps only in-frame clonotypes and omits some of them. The sample lists 150,000 or so clones; more than 75% were seen once. Sequencing was done on a sample of peripheral blood. The receptors stem from a woman aged 70-85 years with COVID-19, enrolled during active disease. Both conserved end residues are trimmed from each CDR3. Fields, in order: V gene, J gene, CDR3 protein.

TRBV30	TRBJ2-5	AWNQQGMETQY
TRBV7-2	TRBJ2-5	ASSLGGLSGETQY
TRBV5-5	TRBJ2-5	ASSSTGGEIGQY
TRBV2	TRBJ2-1	ASRANRGSGYNEQF
TRBV5-1	TRBJ2-5	ASSVGRGGETQY
TRBV6-4	TRBJ2-7	ASRNGTPETYEQY
TRBV5-1	TRBJ2-5	ASSLGQGKETQY
TRBV7-9	TRBJ2-3	ASARTAPDTQY
TRBV6-5	TRBJ2-7	ASSYETYEQY
TRBV30	TRBJ1-5	AWQGARNQPQH
TRBV3-1/TRBV3-2	TRBJ2-1	ASSQETQGSYNEQF
TRBV6-2/TRBV6-3	TRBJ1-2	ASSNRHFALDYGYT
TRBV7-9	TRBJ1-2	ASSFPGQGPINYGYT
TRBV7-2	TRBJ1-2	ASSAQQGDGYT
TRBV5-1	TRBJ1-2	ASSGGHGYGYT
TRBV7-3	TRBJ2-1	ASSLGTGDSYNEQF
TRBV5-1	TRBJ2-7	ASSPHTSTGTEQY
TRBV5-1	TRBJ1-4	ASSPYPGTNEKLF
TRBV6-5	TRBJ2-2	ASERTGGGELF
TRBV4-1	TRBJ2-1	ASSQGDSGVAEQF
TRBV18	TRBJ2-2	ASSPRGGPNTGELF
TRBV6-1	TRBJ1-5	ASSELTGYQPQH
TRBV5-4	TRBJ2-3	ASSVGVSRTDTQY
TRBV11-1	TRBJ1-1	ASSLDPGLNTEAF
TRBV3-1/TRBV3-2	TRBJ2-7	ASSQDFRGHGPYEQY
TRBV19	TRBJ1-1	ASEGQFTEAF
TRBV30	TRBJ2-5	AWTRQGETQY